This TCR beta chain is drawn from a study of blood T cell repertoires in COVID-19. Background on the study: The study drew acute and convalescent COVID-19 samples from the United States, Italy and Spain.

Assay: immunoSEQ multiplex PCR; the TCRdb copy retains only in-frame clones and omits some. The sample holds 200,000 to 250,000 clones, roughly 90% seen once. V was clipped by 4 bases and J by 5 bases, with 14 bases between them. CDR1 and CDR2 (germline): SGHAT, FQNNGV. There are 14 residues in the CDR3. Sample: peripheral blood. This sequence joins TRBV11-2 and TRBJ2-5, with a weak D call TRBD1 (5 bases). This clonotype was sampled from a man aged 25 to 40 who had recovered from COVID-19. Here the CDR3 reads CASSSSGHEETQYF. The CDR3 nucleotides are TGTGCCAGCAGCTCCTCCGGACATGAGGAGACCCAGTACTTC.